What follows is one T cell receptor beta chain and its context. Antigen: not known. After removal of 5 bases from V and 1 base from J, the junction contained 3 bases not matched to a gene. The CDR3 contains 15 residues. The germline CDR1 and CDR2 sequences are SGHNT and YENEEA. The entry originates in a study of cytomegalovirus exposure and HLA in healthy donors. General study findings and limits: It was likely that a cluster of highly shared sequence variants was a sequencing artifact. According to an earlier analysis, most TCR beta V segments yielded productive rearrangements about 87% or about 30% of the time. Reported findings show TCR beta sequences accurately forecast HLA-A and HLA-B alleles in most subjects. A later analysis linked a missense variant in DCLRE1C to the trimming of TCR beta V and J genes.

With 60 Vbeta and 13 Jbeta primers, the PCR was carried out. This table comes from immunoSEQ multiplex PCR, and its TCRdb copy is limited to in-frame clones, with some not included. In all, the sample yields some 120,000 clones. Sequencing was carried out using PBMCs. This chain connects TRBV11-3 to TRBJ2-2, with TRBD1 matching 8 bases. The receptor comes from a man aged 40-50 years in good health and CMV-seropositive. In DNA form, the CDR3 reads TGTGCCAGCAGCCTCGGGACAGGGAACACCGGGGAGCTGTTTTTT. Its protein product is CASSLGTGNTGELFF.